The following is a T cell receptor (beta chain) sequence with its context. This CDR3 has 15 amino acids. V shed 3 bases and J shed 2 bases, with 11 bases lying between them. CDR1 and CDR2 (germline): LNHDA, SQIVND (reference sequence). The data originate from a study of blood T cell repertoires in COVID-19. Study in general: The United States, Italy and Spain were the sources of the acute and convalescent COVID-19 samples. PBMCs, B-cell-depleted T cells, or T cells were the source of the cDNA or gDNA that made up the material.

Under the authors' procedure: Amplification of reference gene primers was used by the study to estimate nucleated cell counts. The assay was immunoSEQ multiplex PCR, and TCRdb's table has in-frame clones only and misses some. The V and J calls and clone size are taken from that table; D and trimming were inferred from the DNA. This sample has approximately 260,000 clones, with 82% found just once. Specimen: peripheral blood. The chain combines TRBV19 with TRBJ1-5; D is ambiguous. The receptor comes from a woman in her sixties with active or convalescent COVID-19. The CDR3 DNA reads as TGTGCCAGTAGTATTCGGCGGGGAGGCAATCAGCCCCAGCATTTT. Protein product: CASSIRRGGNQPQHF.